This record looks at one T cell receptor beta chain sequence and its context. Its cognate antigen is unknown. Germline V gene data show CDR1 as LGHNA and CDR2 as YSLEER. The CDR3 consists of 15 residues. With V trimmed by 2 bases and J by 6 bases, 6 bases remained unmatched. Selected positively for CCR7 and CD45RO-negative, naive CD8 cells excluded terminally differentiated effector memory CD45RA+ cells. Sequencing was performed with immunoSEQ multiplex PCR; in TCRdb, only in-frame clones are kept and a portion is missing. The sample records 1.5 million to 2.5 million clones, less than 95% being singletons. The data are from a study of shared clonotypes between healthy human individuals. Study context: The study enrolled a couple of women and a few men aged 18 to 49. Points from the study as a whole: Shared clonotypes across all four donors exceeded non-shared ones in generation probability. Sorted-subset sequencing, rarefaction showed, was incomplete despite large depth.

The TCR sequence derives from a man aged 18 to 35 in good health. The rearrangement links TRBV4-3 to TRBJ2-2, with 7 bases identical to TRBD2. The sequencing input was naive CD8+ T cells sorted from blood. In DNA form, the CDR3 reads TGCGCCAGCAGCCAAAGTTTGGGGGGGGCCGGGGAGCTGTTTTTT. The encoded protein is CASSQSLGGAGELFF.